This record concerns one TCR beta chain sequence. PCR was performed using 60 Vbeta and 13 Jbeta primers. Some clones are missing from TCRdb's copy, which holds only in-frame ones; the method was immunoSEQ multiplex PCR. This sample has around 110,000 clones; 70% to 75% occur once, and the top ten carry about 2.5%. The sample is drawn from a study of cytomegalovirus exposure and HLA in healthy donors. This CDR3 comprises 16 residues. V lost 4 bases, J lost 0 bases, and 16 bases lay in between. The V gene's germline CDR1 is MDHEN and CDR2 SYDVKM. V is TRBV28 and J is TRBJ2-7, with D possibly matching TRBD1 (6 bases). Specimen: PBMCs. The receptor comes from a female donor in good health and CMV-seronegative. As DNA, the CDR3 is TGTGCCAGCAGTTCAGACCGACAGGCCAGCTCCTACGAGCAGTACTTC. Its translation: CASSSDRQASSYEQYF.